This entry lists 19 T cell receptor beta chains sequenced from one sample in a study of blood T cell repertoires in COVID-19. Here immunoSEQ multiplex PCR was the method, and the copy in TCRdb shows in-frame clones only, minus some. The sample holds more than 250,000 clones, around 85% seen once. Source material: peripheral blood. The source is a man aged 45 to 65 with active or convalescent COVID-19.

This clone was observed a few times. The chain recombines TRBV4-1 with TRBJ1-5, with 8 bases aligning to TRBD1. The CDR3 covers 17 residues. V shed 2 bases and J 0 bases; nucleotides not matched to a gene: 6. Germline CDR1 reads MGHRA; CDR2 reads YSYEKL. The CDR3 loop is CASSQFTTGVSNQPQHF. CDR3 coding DNA: TGCGCCAGCAGCCAATTCACGACAGGGGTTAGCAATCAGCCCCAGCATTTT.

The J gene is TRBJ1-3, the V gene TRBV5-1, with D perhaps TRBD1 (6 bases). This CDR3 comprises 12 residues. Trimming stripped 8 bases from V and 1 base from J, with 7 bases between. CDR1 and CDR2 (germline): SGHRS, YFSETQ. Written as DNA, the CDR3 is TGCGCCAGAGGGGGATCTGGAAACACCATATATTTT. Translating it yields CARGGSGNTIYF.

As for this clone: The same CDR3 arises from other DNA sequences in this sample as well. The V call is TRBV7-9, the J call TRBJ2-7; the match to TRBD2 covers 11 bases. The CDR3 has 14 amino acids. The junction had 4 bases not matched to a gene; V was cut back by 5 bases and J by 4 bases. The germline V gene has CDR1 SEHNR and CDR2 FQNEAQ (reference sequence). The DNA of the CDR3 is TGTGCCAGCAGCCCAACTAGCGGGAGTTACGAGCAGTACTTC. Translated, it gives CASSPTSGSYEQYF.

The chain carries TRBV30 and TRBJ2-7; a possible D gene is TRBD2 (5 bases). CDR3 length: 13 residues. Looked up from germline, CDR1 is GTSNPN and CDR2 is SVGIG (reference sequence). Between the trimmed V and J ends, which lost 0 bases and 4 bases, there was a span of 10 bases. Written as DNA, the CDR3 is TGTGCCTGGAGTGTCCGGAGGCCGTACGAGCAGTACTTC. As protein: CAWSVRRPYEQYF.

In this sample, this clone turned up once. The J gene is TRBJ2-2, the V gene TRBV18; D is undetermined. Trimming removed 3 bases from V and 6 bases from J, with 17 bases in between. CDR3 length equals 16 residues. The V gene's germline CDR1 is KGHSH and CDR2 LQKENI. DNA of the CDR3: TGTGCCAGCTCACCTTCGACTGCAAGGTTCTCCGGGGAGCTGTTTTTT. Translation: CASSPSTARFSGELFF.

The CDR3 region has the DNA TGTGCCAGCACTTCTGCCGACGGGACTAACTATGGCTACACCTTC. Translated: CASTSADGTNYGYTF. V usage is TRBV27 and J usage is TRBJ1-2; D unresolved. V was clipped by 7 bases and J by 0 bases, with 15 bases between them. This CDR3 comprises 15 residues. Germline values: CDR1 MNHEY, CDR2 SMNVEV (reference sequence).

This rearrangement joins TRBV7-9 to TRBJ1-2, with unresolved D. The ends were cut back, 5 bases at V and 4 bases at J, with 14 bases in the middle. The CDR3 runs 14 residues. The V gene's germline CDR1 is SEHNR and CDR2 FQNEAQ (reference sequence). CDR3 DNA sequence: TGTGCCAGCAGCAGCCGGACGGGATTCTATGGCTACACCTTC. The encoded protein is CASSSRTGFYGYTF.

The CDR3 DNA follows: TGTGCCAGCAGCTTACAGGGGGCCTATAATTCACCCCTCCACTTT. Amino acids: CASSLQGAYNSPLHF. The J gene is TRBJ1-6, the V gene TRBV5-5; TRBD1 matches 8 bases. The V and J ends lost 2 bases and 2 bases, in that order; junction bases with no gene match: 0. The CDR3 loop spans 15 amino acids. CDR1 is SGHKS and CDR2 is YYEKEE in the germline V gene (reference sequence).

J is TRBJ1-1 and V is TRBV18; no clear D. CDR1 and CDR2 from the germline V gene are KGHSH and LQKENI. The CDR3 covers 15 residues. The V gene lost 0 bases and the J gene lost 1 base, with 9 bases spanning the gap. The CDR3 loop reads CASSPPSGENTEAFF. As DNA, the CDR3 is TGTGCCAGCTCACCACCGTCCGGGGAGAACACTGAAGCTTTCTTT.

This rearrangement joins TRBV29-1 to TRBJ1-1, with 7 positions matching TRBD1. CDR3 length equals 13 residues. The germline V gene has CDR1 SQVTM and CDR2 ANQGSEA. CDR3: CTRDRGRGTEAFF. CDR3 bases: TGCACCCGCGATAGGGGGCGCGGAACTGAAGCTTTCTTT.

The chain couples TRBV24-1 to TRBJ1-5; 8 bases map to TRBD1. J lost 3 bases, V lost 4 bases, and 4 bases had no gene match. The CDR3 covers 15 residues. Looked up from germline, CDR1 is KGHDR and CDR2 is SFDVKD. DNA of the CDR3: TGTGCCACCAGTGAATCGGACAGGGACAATCAGCCCCAGCATTTT. Encoded protein: CATSESDRDNQPQHF.

The CDR3 DNA follows: TGCGCCAGCAGTCAATTAATGGGACTATCCTACGAGCAGTACTTC. Translated, it gives CASSQLMGLSYEQYF. The V gene is TRBV23-1, the J gene TRBJ2-7, with 7 bases matching TRBD2. TRBV23-1 is an ORF, and what it does is uncertain. The CDR3 contains 15 residues. Losses at the gene ends were 1 base for V and 1 base for J; bases not matched to a gene: 4.

J is TRBJ1-5 and V is TRBV28, with unresolved D. This CDR3 has 12 residues. V lost 7 bases to trimming and J lost 6 bases, with 10 bases between them. From germline, CDR1 is MDHEN and CDR2 SYDVKM. The CDR3 DNA is TGTGCCAGCATACAGTCTCCTCAGCCCCAGCATTTT. Protein sequence: CASIQSPQPQHF.

The chain is built from TRBV5-5 and TRBJ1-1, with TRBD1 matching 10 bases. J gave up 3 bases and V 5 bases, and 7 bases lay outside the gene matches. The CDR3 is 15 amino acids. Germline V CDR1 and CDR2: SGHKS, YYEKEE (reference sequence). The CDR3 reads CASRPRDRGDTEAFF. In nucleotides, the CDR3 is TGTGCCAGCAGACCCCGGGACAGGGGAGACACTGAAGCTTTCTTT.

The V gene is TRBV2, the J gene TRBJ1-2; the match to TRBD1 covers 7 bases. The CDR3 totals 13 residues. From germline, CDR1 is SNHLY and CDR2 FYNNEI. V gave up 3 bases and J gave up 5 bases; unmatched junction bases: 3. The chain's CDR3 is CASSDDRVYGYTF. The CDR3 DNA reads as TGTGCCAGCAGTGACGACAGGGTTTATGGCTACACCTTC.

V usage is TRBV19 and J usage is TRBJ1-2; the D gene is possibly TRBD1 (6 bases). The CDR3 is 14 residues long. V was cut by 5 bases and J by 2 bases, with 12 bases left in between. Germline V CDR1 and CDR2: LNHDA, SQIVND (reference sequence). This CDR3 reads CASSRRDKNYGYTF. The CDR3 DNA reads as TGTGCCAGTAGTCGAAGGGACAAGAACTATGGCTACACCTTC.

V and J are TRBV27 and TRBJ2-2, with 7 bases aligning to TRBD1. CDR1 and CDR2 from the germline V gene are MNHEY and SMNVEV (reference sequence). J lost 4 bases, V lost 4 bases, and 12 bases had no gene match. CDR3 length: 17 residues. The CDR3 sequence is CASSSGQQAGITGELFF. As DNA, the CDR3 is TGTGCCAGCAGTTCGGGACAGCAGGCGGGCATCACCGGGGAGCTGTTTTTT.

On this clone: This sample includes further DNA sequences coding for the same CDR3. The rearrangement links TRBV12-5 to TRBJ1-2; a possible D gene is TRBD1 (6 bases). CDR3 length: 13 amino acids. Per germline, CDR1 LGHNT and CDR2 FRNRAP. The germline V and J ends were trimmed by 1 base and 7 bases, with 10 bases remaining between them. CDR3: CASGLGRGSGYTF. The CDR3 region has the DNA TGTGCTAGTGGTTTGGGCAGGGGTAGTGGCTACACCTTC. Combining the CDR3 with reference TRBV12-5 and TRBJ1-2 gives the whole variable domain DARVTQTPRHKVTEMGQEVTMRCQPILGHNTVFWYRQTMMQGLELLAYFRNRAPLDDSGMPKDRFSAEMPDATLATLKIQPSEPRDSAVYFCASGLGRGSGYTFGSGTRLTVV.

The rearrangement joins TRBV5-1 to TRBJ2-7, with 7 bases identical to TRBD2. J lost 6 bases, V lost 4 bases, and 13 bases had no gene match. Germline V gene sequence: CDR1 SGHRS, CDR2 YFSETQ. The CDR3 spans 15 residues. CDR3 coding DNA: TGCGCCAGCAGCCCGGGTGCGGGGGAGGGTCTCGAGCAGTACTTC. Amino acid sequence: CASSPGAGEGLEQYF. Filled out from reference TRBV5-1 and TRBJ2-7, the complete variable domain reads KAGVTQTPRYLIKTRGQQVTLSCSPISGHRSVSWYQQTPGQGLQFLFEYFSETQRNKGNFPGRFSGRQFSNSRSEMNVSTLELGDSALYLCASSPGAGEGLEQYFGPGTRLTVT.